The subject of this entry is one T cell receptor (beta chain). Its antigen is unknown. This sample is part of a study of monozygotic twins with inflammatory bowel disease. Findings and caveats of the study: Fewer clonotypes were shared with others by IBD patients than by healthy twins, especially with disease activity.

For every TCR library, about 4,000 ng of total RNA was used. Through template switching, UMIs that included a 6-nucleotide sample barcode were added. From the 5' RACE reads, TCRdb lists one entry per CDR3 protein and no DNA. The specimen's table records fewer than 450,000 distinct CDR3 sequences. This clonotype was obtained from a human donor with ulcerative colitis or Crohn's disease, or a healthy co-twin of an affected twin (not recorded which). Sequenced: blood.

The CDR3 region is CASSQPGTGNQPQHF. This sequence joins TRBV4-1 and TRBJ1-5; TCRdb selects TRBD1, and the lack of DNA leaves this call unchecked. This CDR3 spans 15 amino acids. From germline, CDR1 is MGHRA and CDR2 YSYEKL.